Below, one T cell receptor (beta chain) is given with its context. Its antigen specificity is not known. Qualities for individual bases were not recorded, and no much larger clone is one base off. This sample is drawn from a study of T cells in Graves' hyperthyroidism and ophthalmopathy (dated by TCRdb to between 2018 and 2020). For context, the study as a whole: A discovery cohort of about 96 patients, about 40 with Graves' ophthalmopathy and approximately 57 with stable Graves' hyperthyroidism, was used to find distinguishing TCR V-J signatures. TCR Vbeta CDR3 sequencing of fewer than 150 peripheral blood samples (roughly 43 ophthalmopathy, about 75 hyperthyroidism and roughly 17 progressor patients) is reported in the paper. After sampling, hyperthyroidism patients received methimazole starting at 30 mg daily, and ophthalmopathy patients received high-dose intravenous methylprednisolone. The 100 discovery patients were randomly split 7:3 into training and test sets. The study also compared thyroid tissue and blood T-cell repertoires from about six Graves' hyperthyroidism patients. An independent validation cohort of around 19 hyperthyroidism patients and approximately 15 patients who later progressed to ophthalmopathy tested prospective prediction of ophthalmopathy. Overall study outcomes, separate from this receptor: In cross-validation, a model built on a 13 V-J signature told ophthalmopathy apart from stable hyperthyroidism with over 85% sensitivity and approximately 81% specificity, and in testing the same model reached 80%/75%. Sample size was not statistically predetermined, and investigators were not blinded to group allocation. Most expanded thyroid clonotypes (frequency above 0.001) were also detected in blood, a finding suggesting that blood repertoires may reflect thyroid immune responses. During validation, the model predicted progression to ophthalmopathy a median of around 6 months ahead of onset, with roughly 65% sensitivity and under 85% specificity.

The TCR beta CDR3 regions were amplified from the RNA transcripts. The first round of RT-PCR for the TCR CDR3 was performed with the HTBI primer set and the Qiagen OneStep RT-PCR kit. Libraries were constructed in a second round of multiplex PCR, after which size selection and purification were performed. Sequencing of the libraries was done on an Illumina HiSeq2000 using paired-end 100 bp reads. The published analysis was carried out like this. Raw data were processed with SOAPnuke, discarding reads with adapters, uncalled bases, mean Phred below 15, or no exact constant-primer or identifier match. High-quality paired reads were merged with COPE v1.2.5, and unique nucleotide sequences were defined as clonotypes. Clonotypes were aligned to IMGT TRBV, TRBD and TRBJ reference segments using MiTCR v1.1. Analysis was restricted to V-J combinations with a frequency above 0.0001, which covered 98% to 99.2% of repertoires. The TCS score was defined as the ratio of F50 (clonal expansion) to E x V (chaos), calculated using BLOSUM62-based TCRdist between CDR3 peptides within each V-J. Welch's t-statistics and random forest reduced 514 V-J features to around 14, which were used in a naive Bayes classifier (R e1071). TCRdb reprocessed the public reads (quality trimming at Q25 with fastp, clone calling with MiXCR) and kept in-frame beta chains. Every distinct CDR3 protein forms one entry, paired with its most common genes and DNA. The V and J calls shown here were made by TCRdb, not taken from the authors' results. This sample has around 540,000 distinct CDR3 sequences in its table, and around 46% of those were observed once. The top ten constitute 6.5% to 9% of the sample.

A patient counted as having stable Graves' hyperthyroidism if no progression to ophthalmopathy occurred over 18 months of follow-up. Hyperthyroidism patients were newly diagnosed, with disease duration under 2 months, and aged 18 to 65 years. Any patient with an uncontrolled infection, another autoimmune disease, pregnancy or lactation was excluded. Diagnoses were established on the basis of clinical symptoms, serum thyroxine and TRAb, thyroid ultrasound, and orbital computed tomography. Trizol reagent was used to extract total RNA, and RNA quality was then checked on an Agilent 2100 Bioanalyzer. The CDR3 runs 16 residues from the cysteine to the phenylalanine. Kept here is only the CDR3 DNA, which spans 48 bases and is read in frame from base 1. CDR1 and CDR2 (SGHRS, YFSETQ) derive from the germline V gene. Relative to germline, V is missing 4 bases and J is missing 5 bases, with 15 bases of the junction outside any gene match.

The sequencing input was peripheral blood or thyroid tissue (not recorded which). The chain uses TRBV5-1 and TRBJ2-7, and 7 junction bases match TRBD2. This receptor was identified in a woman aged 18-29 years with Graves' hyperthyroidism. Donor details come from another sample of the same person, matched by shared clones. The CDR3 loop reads CASSQGLGLELHEQYF. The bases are TGCGCCAGCAGCCAAGGTCTTGGACTAGAATTGCACGAGCAGTACTTC.